Below, 21 T cell receptor beta chains from the same sample are listed, as sequenced in a study of OX40 agonist ivuxolimab in advanced cancers. Repertoires were generated with immunoSEQ multiplex PCR, while TCRdb's copy carries only in-frame clones and drops some. The data contain tens of thousands of clones, around nine tenths of them singletons. This specimen was CD4+ or CD8+ T cells sorted from blood, taken in a trial of the OX40 agonist ivuxolimab. These receptors originate from an adult with an advanced solid tumor such as melanoma, head and neck, liver or kidney cancer.

The chain employs TRBV7-3 and TRBJ2-2, with D hard to call. The V gene lost 6 bases and the J gene lost 2 bases, with 7 bases spanning the gap. This CDR3 region has 13 residues. The germline gives CDR1 SGHTA, CDR2 FQGTGA. The DNA of the CDR3 is TGTGCCAGCAGAACAGAAAACACCGGGGAGCTGTTTTTT. Its protein is CASRTENTGELFF.

The chain carries TRBV7-2 and TRBJ2-2; D is ambiguous. This CDR3 comprises 17 residues. CDR1 SGHTA and CDR2 FQGNSA come from the germline V gene. The V end was cut by 8 bases, the J end by 0 bases, with 19 bases between. Here the CDR3 DNA reads TGTGCCAGCCCCGCTGGGGAAGACACTACGAACACCGGGGAGCTGTTTTTT. Translating it yields CASPAGEDTTNTGELFF.

V is TRBV14 and J is TRBJ1-1, with a tentative D call TRBD1 (6 bases). Trimming took 5 bases from V and 1 from J, leaving 14 bases between them. Germline CDR1 reads SGHDN; CDR2 reads FVKESK. CDR3 size: 15 residues. In DNA form, the CDR3 reads TGTGCCAGCAGCGCCTTCGGACAGCCGAACACTGAAGCTTTCTTT. Protein: CASSAFGQPNTEAFF.

The gene calls are TRBV27 and TRBJ2-7; TRBD1 might be the D (6 bases). This CDR3 has 11 residues. The germline V gene encodes CDR1 MNHEY and CDR2 SMNVEV (reference sequence). With 10 bases removed from V and 7 bases from J, the gap between germline ends came to 14 bases. CDR3 DNA: TGTGCCACCGCATGGGGGCAGGAGCAGTACTTC. The encoded protein is CATAWGQEQYF.

The chain carries TRBV10-1 and TRBJ2-5; weak D call: TRBD1 (5 bases). The CDR3 spans 14 residues. V lost 2 bases, J lost 4 bases, and 11 bases lay in between. Germline CDR1 reads WNHNN; CDR2 reads SYGVQD (reference sequence). CDR3: CASSEGWGPETQYF. The CDR3 DNA follows: TGCGCCAGCAGTGAGGGATGGGGCCCAGAGACCCAGTACTTC.

V gene TRBV6-5 combines with J gene TRBJ2-2; D is perhaps TRBD1 (7 bases). CDR1 MNHEY and CDR2 SVGAGI come from the germline V gene. V lost 10 bases, J lost 3 bases, and 15 bases lay in between. The CDR3 totals 14 residues. The CDR3 nucleotides are TGTGCCACCAGGGGGGTACGTGACACCGGGGAGCTGTTTTTT. It specifies CATRGVRDTGELFF.

The V gene is TRBV4-1, the J gene TRBJ2-1, with no clear D. V shed 1 base and J shed 4 bases, with 5 bases lying between them. Germline CDR1 MGHRA, CDR2 YSYEKL. The CDR3 is 13 residues long. The CDR3 region is CASSQVVYNEQFF. The CDR3 DNA reads TGCGCCAGCAGCCAAGTAGTATACAATGAGCAGTTCTTC.

J is TRBJ2-6 and V is TRBV10-3, with a weak D call TRBD1 (6 bases). Trimming took 0 bases from V and 2 from J, leaving 20 bases between them. CDR1 ENHRY and CDR2 SYGVKD come from the germline V gene. The CDR3 runs to 20 residues. CDR3 residues: CAISESKSYRVGPGANVLTF. Here the CDR3 DNA reads TGTGCCATCAGTGAGTCGAAGTCGTACAGGGTAGGGCCTGGGGCCAACGTCCTGACTTTC.

The rearrangement joins TRBV28 to TRBJ2-1; 7 bases fit TRBD1. The CDR3 has 16 residues. Trimming cost V 6 bases and J 7 bases; bases outside gene matches: 15. The V gene's germline CDR1 is MDHEN and CDR2 SYDVKM. CDR3 region: CASRTSGQGVWNEQFF. For the CDR3, the DNA is TGTGCCAGCAGAACGAGCGGCCAGGGGGTCTGGAATGAGCAGTTCTTC.

The V and J genes are TRBV5-1 and TRBJ1-4; D not resolved. The germline CDR1 and CDR2 sequences are SGHRS and YFSETQ. The ends were cut back, 4 bases at V and 8 bases at J, with 15 bases in the middle. This CDR3 has 14 residues. The CDR3 region is CASSNSPPSEKLFF. For the CDR3, the DNA is TGCGCCAGCAGCAATAGTCCCCCGAGCGAAAAACTGTTTTTT. The full variable domain, with the rest looked up from reference TRBV5-1 and TRBJ1-4, is KAGVTQTPRYLIKTRGQQVTLSCSPISGHRSVSWYQQTPGQGLQFLFEYFSETQRNKGNFPGRFSGRQFSNSRSEMNVSTLELGDSALYLCASSNSPPSEKLFFGSGTQLSVL.

The genes are TRBV7-9 and TRBJ1-4, with D possibly matching TRBD1 (6 bases). Germline assignment: CDR1 SEHNR and CDR2 FQNEAQ (reference sequence). This CDR3 has 19 residues. The V and J ends lost 7 bases and 0 bases respectively, with 24 bases between them. The CDR3 protein is CASTKTGAGEWSTNEKLFF. CDR3 in DNA: TGTGCCAGCACCAAAACCGGGGCAGGGGAATGGTCAACTAATGAAAAACTGTTTTTT. The full variable domain, rest sourced from reference TRBV7-9 and TRBJ1-4, is DTGVSQNPRHKITKRGQNVTFRCDPISEHNRLYWYRQTLGQGPEFLTYFQNEAQLEKSRLLSDRFSAERPKGSFSTLEIQRTEQGDSAMYLCASTKTGAGEWSTNEKLFFGSGTQLSVL.

This clone was seen just once. The V gene is TRBV20-1, the J gene TRBJ2-3; D gene uncertain. This CDR3 contains 11 residues. Germline CDR1 DFQATT, CDR2 SNEGSKA (reference sequence). Trimming left V 0 bases short and J 4 bases short, with 2 bases between. The CDR3 region has the DNA TGCAGTGCTAGAGAAGCAGATACGCAGTATTTT. This translates into CSAREADTQYF.

The DNA of the CDR3 is TGCGCCAGCAGTGGAAAAGGGACAGGGGGCATCGACGAGCAGTACTTC. Its protein product is CASSGKGTGGIDEQYF. The J gene is TRBJ2-7, the V gene TRBV10-1; 12 nucleotides line up with TRBD1. V shed 4 bases, J shed 5 bases, and the junction held 9 bases outside the gene matches. Germline CDR1 is WNHNN and CDR2 is SYGVQD (reference sequence). The CDR3 spans 16 residues.

This CDR3 is CASSSQGIPWSSYNEQFF. The DNA for the CDR3 is TGTGCCAGCAGCTCCCAGGGGATACCTTGGAGCTCCTACAATGAGCAGTTCTTC. The chain combines TRBV7-9 with TRBJ2-1; possibly TRBD1 for D (6 bases). The germline CDR1 and CDR2 sequences are SEHNR and FQNEAQ (reference sequence). The CDR3 has 18 amino acids. The V end lost 4 bases, the J end lost 0 bases, and 19 bases lay between the germline ends.

V gene TRBV28 combines with J gene TRBJ1-5, with 7 bases fitting TRBD1. With 3 bases clipped from V and 3 bases from J, the junction kept 11 bases outside the gene matches. Germline loops: CDR1 MDHEN, CDR2 SYDVKM. This CDR3 region has 17 residues. DNA for the CDR3: TGTGCCAGCAGTTTTAATACCGGGACAGTCTCCAATCAGCCCCAGCATTTT. Translation: CASSFNTGTVSNQPQHF.

The chain combines TRBV4-1 with TRBJ1-2; perhaps TRBD1 as D (5 bases). Trimming stripped 4 bases from V and 4 bases from J, with 16 bases between. Germline assignment: CDR1 MGHRA and CDR2 YSYEKL. CDR3 length: 15 residues. CDR3 nucleotides: TGCGCCAGCAGCCCTTCAGGCGCAGGGACCTATGGCTACACCTTC. Translating gives CASSPSGAGTYGYTF.

The CDR3 here is CASSIGQGAPNEQFF. The CDR3, as DNA: TGTGCCAGTAGTATAGGACAGGGGGCGCCCAATGAGCAGTTCTTC. The J gene is TRBJ2-1, the V gene TRBV19; 10 bases are shared with TRBD1. Germline assignment: CDR1 LNHDA and CDR2 SQIVND (reference sequence). The CDR3 runs 15 residues. The V segment lost 1 base and the J segment 6 bases; nucleotides outside the gene matches: 3.

This clone was picked up one time. The J gene is TRBJ2-7, the V gene TRBV9; D may be TRBD1 (5 bases). This CDR3 contains 14 residues. The ends were cut back, 2 bases at V and 2 bases at J, with 11 bases in the middle. Germline-derived CDR1 and CDR2 are SGDLS and YYNGEE. In DNA, the CDR3 is TGTGCCAGCAGCGTTGGGTGGGGCACCTACGAGCAGTACTTC. As protein: CASSVGWGTYEQYF.

This clone appeared once. CDR3: CASSSRTSGRAYEQYF. DNA of the CDR3: TGTGCCAGCAGTTCCAGGACTAGCGGGAGGGCCTACGAGCAGTACTTC. The V gene is TRBV27, the J gene TRBJ2-7; 15 bases line up with TRBD2. The J segment lost 2 bases and the V segment lost 4 bases, leaving 3 bases of the junction unmatched. Germline V gene sequence: CDR1 MNHEY, CDR2 SMNVEV (reference sequence). The CDR3 length is 16 residues.

The genes are TRBV10-1 and TRBJ2-7; D gene uncertain. Trimming left V 0 bases short and J 0 bases short, with 12 bases between. Germline CDR1 reads WNHNN; CDR2 reads SYGVQD (reference sequence). CDR3 size: 16 residues. The CDR3 protein is CASSESTAGLSYEQYF. CDR3 coding DNA: TGCGCCAGCAGTGAGTCCACCGCTGGGCTCTCCTACGAGCAGTACTTC.

The J gene is TRBJ2-1, the V gene TRBV27, with 7 bases identical to TRBD2. Unmatched junction bases numbered 12, after V lost 5 bases and J lost 8 bases. In germline, CDR1 is MNHEY, CDR2 SMNVEV (reference sequence). CDR3 length equals 15 residues. CDR3 bases: TGTGCCAGCAGTCCCCCTAGCGGCCCGGTGGATGAGCAGTTCTTC. Protein: CASSPPSGPVDEQFF.